Below, 13 T cell receptor beta chains from the same sample are listed, as sequenced in a study of sequential checkpoint blockade in melanoma. Profiled with immunoSEQ multiplex PCR; TCRdb holds only in-frame clones, not every one. The sample has roughly 11,000 clones; about 79% are singletons. The treatment is: randomized to nivolumab then ipilimumab (arm A) or the reverse (arm B). Sequences were derived from CD8+ T cells sorted from blood (inferred from file names), sampled from a patient given nivolumab and ipilimumab in sequence. The receptor source for this set is a human donor with melanoma.

The genes are TRBV7-6 and TRBJ2-7; 11 nucleotides agree with TRBD2. CDR1 is SGHVS and CDR2 is FNYEAQ in the germline V gene. The trim removed 1 base at V and 3 bases at J, leaving 5 bases unmatched. The CDR3 runs to 16 residues. In DNA, the CDR3 is TGTGCCAGCAGCTTAGACCCTAGCGGGGGGCACTACGAGCAGTACTTC. Its translation: CASSLDPSGGHYEQYF.

The chain uses TRBV4-2 and TRBJ1-2, with D possibly matching TRBD1 (6 bases). Germline V lookup: CDR1 LGHNA, CDR2 YNFKEQ. The ends were cut back, 6 bases at V and 3 bases at J, with 14 bases in the middle. The length of the CDR3 is 14 residues. DNA of the CDR3: TGTGCCAGCAGACACAGGGTCTTCGACTATGGCTACACCTTC. Its translation is CASRHRVFDYGYTF.

The chain carries TRBV9 and TRBJ2-7, with TRBD1 matching over 8 bases. The V gene's germline CDR1 is SGDLS and CDR2 YYNGEE. CDR3 length: 15 residues. The V and J ends lost 3 bases and 2 bases, in that order; junction bases with no gene match: 7. This CDR3 reads CASSGRTGPTYEQYF. DNA of the CDR3: TGTGCCAGCAGCGGGAGGACAGGGCCCACCTACGAGCAGTACTTC.

This clone was counted once. In DNA form, the CDR3 reads TGCGCCAGCAGCCAAGCCATCGCTGGAGGTTCCTATGGCTACACCTTC. It codes for CASSQAIAGGSYGYTF. The V call is TRBV4-1, the J call TRBJ1-2; D gene ambiguous. Trimming took 1 base from V and 4 from J, leaving 16 bases between them. In germline, CDR1 is MGHRA, CDR2 YSYEKL. The CDR3 totals 16 residues.

The rearrangement uses TRBV28 and TRBJ2-2; 11 nucleotides agree with TRBD2. CDR1 MDHEN and CDR2 SYDVKM come from the germline V gene. Trimming cost V 1 base and J 6 bases; bases outside gene matches: 1. The CDR3 totals 15 residues. For the CDR3, the DNA is TGTGCCAGCAGTTTATTTAGCGGGGGGGCCGGGGAGCTGTTTTTT. The encoded protein is CASSLFSGGAGELFF.

This chain joins TRBV5-8 and TRBJ1-4, with D maybe TRBD1 (5 bases). The CDR3 totals 13 residues. In germline, CDR1 is SGHTS, CDR2 YDEGEE. Trimming removed 4 bases at V and 8 bases at J, with 12 bases between. The CDR3 nucleotides are TGTGCCAGCAGCCCCAGGGCCTGGGAAAAACTGTTTTTT. Its protein is CASSPRAWEKLFF.

The rearrangement joins TRBV30 to TRBJ1-1, with D possibly being TRBD1 (5 bases). This CDR3 spans 15 amino acids. V was clipped by 0 bases and J by 6 bases, with 17 bases between them. Germline V gene sequence: CDR1 GTSNPN, CDR2 SVGIG (reference sequence). The CDR3 here is CAWSVPSGRDAEAFF. CDR3 coding DNA: TGTGCCTGGAGTGTACCATCAGGCAGGGATGCTGAAGCTTTCTTT.

J is TRBJ2-1 and V is TRBV6-1, with TRBD2 matching over 12 bases. CDR1 is MNHNS and CDR2 is SASEGT in the germline V gene. After removal of 7 bases from V and 4 bases from J, the junction contained 5 bases not matched to a gene. This CDR3 is 15 amino acids long. The CDR3 nucleotides are TGTGCCAGCATTCCGACTAGCGGGGGTTACAATGAGCAGTTCTTC. Translation gives CASIPTSGGYNEQFF.

This clone is a singleton in its sample. This chain links TRBV6-5 with TRBJ1-6; D is perhaps TRBD1 (6 bases). The germline V gene encodes CDR1 MNHEY and CDR2 SVGAGI. V lost 0 bases and J 9 bases, leaving 12 bases between the germline ends. CDR3 length: 15 amino acids. The CDR3: CASSYSRGAGSPLHF. CDR3 sequence (DNA): TGTGCCAGCAGTTACTCTCGGGGGGCTGGTTCACCCCTCCACTTT.

The chain uses TRBV4-1 and TRBJ1-6; D is unclear. CDR1 and CDR2 from the germline V gene are MGHRA and YSYEKL. The CDR3 has 16 residues. Between the trimmed V and J ends, which lost 0 bases and 10 bases, there was a span of 16 bases. CDR3 DNA sequence: TGCGCCAGCAGCCAAGATTGGAGCAGTCAACGCTCACCCCTCCACTTT. Its protein is CASSQDWSSQRSPLHF.

The CDR3, as DNA: TGTGCCAGCATCGGGTCAGCTTATGGCTACACCTTC. Translation: CASIGSAYGYTF. This chain joins TRBV9 and TRBJ1-2; D ambiguous. Deletions cut 6 bases from V and 5 bases from J, with 11 bases between. Germline CDR1 reads SGDLS; CDR2 reads YYNGEE. The CDR3 sequence is 12 residues long.

This clone showed up just once. A junction boundary mismatches the germline segment, possibly from a read error. The chain combines TRBV7-7 with TRBJ2-1; D uncertain. Germline CDR1 is SSHAT and CDR2 is FNYEAQ (reference sequence). CDR3 size: 16 residues. DNA for the CDR3: TGTGCTAGCAGCTCAAATGAGAGCCCACCCAACAATGAGCAGTTCTTC. Protein: CASSSNESPPNNEQFF. The full variable domain, with the rest looked up from reference TRBV7-7 and TRBJ2-1, is GAGVSQSPRYKVTKRGQDVTLRCDPISSHATLYWYQQALGQGPEFLTYFNYEAQPDKSGLPSDRFSAERPEGSISTLTIQRTEQRDSAMYRCASSSNESPPNNEQFFGPGTRLTVL.

The rearrangement joins TRBV5-4 to TRBJ2-1; TRBD2 matches at 7 bases. Germline V gene data show CDR1 as SGHNT and CDR2 as YYREEE (reference sequence). The CDR3 is 13 amino acids. The V gene end was trimmed by 4 bases and the J gene end by 10 bases; junction bases not matched to a gene: 8. The CDR3 DNA reads as TGTGCCAGCAGCCGGGGGGTGATTCCCGAGCAGTTCTTC. Its translation: CASSRGVIPEQFF.